Below, 29 T cell receptor beta chains from the same sample are listed, as sequenced in a study of beta chain features in type 1 diabetes. Expressed TCRB transcripts were sequenced because the isolated RNA had all been reverse transcribed beforehand. Sequencing used immunoSEQ multiplex PCR; TCRdb keeps in-frame clones, though not all of them. This table has approximately 150,000 clones, 10% to 15% appearing once. Which antigens these TCRs recognize remains unknown. The study's findings and limits: There was a moderate but significant shortening of TCRB CDR3s in all four CD4+ subsets of Type 1 diabetes patients.

The sequenced material came from central memory CD4+ T cells from blood. The receptors here all came from a man between 18 and 35 years old with type 1 diabetes.

This clone was recorded at least ten times. This chain uses TRBV7-6 with TRBJ2-1; 9 bases are shared with TRBD2. CDR1 is SGHVS and CDR2 is FNYEAQ in the germline V gene. The CDR3 consists of 14 residues. V lost 5 bases to trimming and J lost 6 bases; unmatched junction nucleotides: 5. Here the CDR3 reads CASSTSLAGNEQFF. The CDR3 DNA sequence: TGTGCCAGCAGCACATCACTAGCGGGCAATGAGCAGTTCTTC.

This chain joins TRBV7-9 and TRBJ2-5; D remains unclear. The germline V and J ends were trimmed by 2 bases and 5 bases, with 9 bases remaining between them. Looked up from germline, CDR1 is SEHNR and CDR2 is FQNEAQ (reference sequence). The CDR3 sequence is 13 residues long. The CDR3 reads CASSLRVVETQYF. Written as DNA, the CDR3 is TGTGCCAGCAGCTTAAGGGTCGTGGAGACCCAGTACTTC.

This sequence joins TRBV6-6 and TRBJ2-3, with a possible D match to TRBD2 (6 bases). Germline V CDR1 and CDR2: MNHNY, SVGAGI (reference sequence). This CDR3 is built from 15 residues. The V end lost 7 bases, the J end lost 2 bases, and 16 bases lay between the germline ends. The CDR3 is CASTLDRDSTDTQYF. DNA for the CDR3: TGTGCCAGCACCCTTGACCGGGACTCCACAGATACGCAGTATTTT.

This clone was detected a few times. The chain couples TRBV23-1 to TRBJ1-1; D gene unclear. TRBV23-1 is annotated as an ORF whose role is uncertain. The ends were cut back, 3 bases at V and 1 base at J, with 15 bases in the middle. The CDR3 is 16 residues long. For the CDR3, the DNA is TGCGCCAGCAGTCAGAGGGTGAGGCCGAAGAACACTGAAGCTTTCTTT. Amino acids: CASSQRVRPKNTEAFF.

This clone was detected many times. The rearrangement joins TRBV7-2 to TRBJ2-5; possibly TRBD2 for D (6 bases). CDR1 and CDR2 (germline): SGHTA, FQGNSA. V lost 6 bases, J lost 4 bases, and 15 bases lay in between. This CDR3 is 14 amino acids long. In nucleotides, the CDR3 is TGTGCCAGCAGACCGATACGGGGGTCAGAGACCCAGTACTTC. Translation gives CASRPIRGSETQYF.

This clone was counted between two and nine times. The chain is built from TRBV27 and TRBJ1-2, with D possibly being TRBD1 (5 bases). Per the germline V gene, CDR1 is MNHEY and CDR2 is SMNVEV (reference sequence). V dropped 5 bases and J dropped 5 bases, with 21 bases sitting between them. This CDR3 contains 16 residues. CDR3 DNA: TGTGCCAGCAGTGCTGGATGGGGGACCGAAGGATATGGCTACACCTTC. Its protein product is CASSAGWGTEGYGYTF.

A note on this clone: Different DNA sequences within this sample yield the same CDR3. The gene calls are TRBV30 and TRBJ1-5; 10 nucleotides line up with TRBD1. Germline CDR1 GTSNPN, CDR2 SVGIG (reference sequence). V was clipped by 2 bases and J by 4 bases; unmatched bases: 2. The CDR3 has 14 amino acids. This CDR3 reads CAWSSGQGNQPQHF. In DNA form, the CDR3 reads TGTGCCTGGAGTTCGGGACAGGGGAATCAGCCCCAGCATTTT.

The rearrangement uses TRBV14 and TRBJ2-1; no firm D call. Germline CDR1 and CDR2: SGHDN and FVKESK. The V end lost 0 bases, the J end lost 15 bases, and 6 bases lay between the germline ends. There are 10 residues in the CDR3. DNA for the CDR3: TGTGCCAGCAGCCAAGAGAAACCGTTCTTC. Its translation: CASSQEKPFF.

This clone was counted a few times. The rearrangement links TRBV6-5 to TRBJ1-1, with 10 bases identical to TRBD1. This CDR3 has 13 amino acids. CDR1 MNHEY and CDR2 SVGAGI come from the germline V gene. The ends lost 6 bases at V and 6 bases at J; junction bases unmatched: 4. CDR3 in DNA: TGTGCCAGCAGGACCGGGACAGGGGCTGAAGCTTTCTTT. This sequence encodes CASRTGTGAEAFF.

This rearrangement joins TRBV5-1 to TRBJ2-3, with TRBD2 matching over 15 bases. This CDR3 spans 18 amino acids. The ends lost 3 bases at V and 0 bases at J; junction bases unmatched: 5. The V gene's germline CDR1 is SGHRS and CDR2 YFSETQ. CDR3 loop: CASSSGLAGGRSTDTQYF. CDR3 nucleotides: TGCGCCAGCAGCTCGGGACTAGCGGGGGGCCGAAGCACAGATACGCAGTATTTT.

This clone was seen only a few times. The chain couples TRBV29-1 to TRBJ2-5; D tentatively reads TRBD1 or TRBD2 (5 bases each). The DNA end is more similar to TRBJ2-7, so the J call may be wrong. The CDR3 extends over 12 amino acids. Germline V gene lookup returns CDR1 SQVTM and CDR2 ANQGSEA. CDR3: CSVRVGPDEQYF. The CDR3, as DNA: TGCAGCGTCAGGGTGGGACCGGACGAGCAGTACTTC.

This clone was recorded many times. The V and J genes are TRBV7-9 and TRBJ2-1; D gene uncertain. The CDR3 is made up of 11 amino acids. With 7 bases removed from V and 5 bases from J, the gap between germline ends came to 6 bases. The germline CDR1 and CDR2 sequences are SEHNR and FQNEAQ (reference sequence). The CDR3: CASNLDNEQFF. DNA of the CDR3: TGTGCCAGCAACCTGGACAATGAGCAGTTCTTC. The entire variable domain, with the rest obtained from reference TRBV7-9 and TRBJ2-1, is as follows: DTGVSQNPRHKITKRGQNVTFRCDPISEHNRLYWYRQTLGQGPEFLTYFQNEAQLEKSRLLSDRFSAERPKGSFSTLEIQRTEQGDSAMYLCASNLDNEQFFGPGTRLTVL.

This sequence joins TRBV9 and TRBJ1-1; possible D gene TRBD1, 5 bases. The CDR3 runs 16 residues. V was trimmed by 4 bases and J by 0 bases, leaving 16 bases between them. CDR1 is SGDLS, CDR2 YYNGEE, per germline. CDR3 residues: CASSIGQGPMNTEAFF. For the CDR3, the DNA is TGTGCCAGCAGCATTGGACAAGGGCCGATGAACACTGAAGCTTTCTTT.

V and J are TRBV18 and TRBJ1-3; D possibly corresponds to TRBD1 (5 bases). Germline CDR1 and CDR2: KGHSH and LQKENI. The CDR3 runs 15 residues. Trimming pared 3 bases from V and 1 base from J, leaving 10 bases between. CDR3 bases: TGTGCCAGCTCACCTCCCGACAGTTCTGGAAACACCATATATTTT. It encodes CASSPPDSSGNTIYF.

This clone showed up just a few times. The chain uses TRBV9 and TRBJ2-1; 8 nucleotides line up with TRBD2. The CDR3 has 17 amino acids. V dropped 2 bases and J dropped 4; count of bases not matched to a gene: 11. Germline loops: CDR1 SGDLS, CDR2 YYNGEE. The CDR3 sequence is CASSVTPGGTLYNEQFF. The CDR3 DNA follows: TGTGCCAGCAGCGTCACCCCGGGGGGGACTTTATACAATGAGCAGTTCTTC.

This clone was seen more than once but under ten times. The chain uses TRBV7-8 and TRBJ1-1, with 7 bases identical to TRBD1. CDR1 is SGHVS and CDR2 is FQNEAQ in the germline V gene. The V segment lost 5 bases and the J segment 3 bases; nucleotides outside the gene matches: 9. CDR3 length equals 15 residues. The CDR3 DNA is TGTGCCAGCAGCCCAGGGGGGATTCCGTACACTGAAGCTTTCTTT. Protein sequence: CASSPGGIPYTEAFF.

This clone came up a few times. The genes are TRBV6-1 and TRBJ2-5; no clear D gene. Germline assignment: CDR1 MNHNS and CDR2 SASEGT. Trimming stripped 4 bases from V and 5 bases from J, with 14 bases between. This CDR3 contains 14 residues. In DNA, the CDR3 is TGTGCCAGCAGTGGACAAACAACGGGCGAGACCCAGTACTTC. It codes for CASSGQTTGETQYF.

The V gene is TRBV18, the J gene TRBJ2-1, with D maybe TRBD2 (6 bases). V lost 11 bases and J 5 bases, leaving 13 bases between the germline ends. The germline gives CDR1 KGHSH, CDR2 LQKENI. There are 12 residues in the CDR3. CDR3 sequence: CAAGGIHNEQFF. The CDR3 nucleotides are TGTGCCGCAGGAGGGATCCACAATGAGCAGTTCTTC.

This clone was seen many times. The chain has TRBV30 and TRBJ1-2, with 8 bases lining up with TRBD1. This CDR3 spans 16 amino acids. Looked up from germline, CDR1 is GTSNPN and CDR2 is SVGIG (reference sequence). V shed 0 bases and J 0 bases; nucleotides not matched to a gene: 6. CDR3 bases: TGTGCCTGGAGTGTACGGGGGACAGGATCTAACTATGGCTACACCTTC. Residues: CAWSVRGTGSNYGYTF. Drawing the rest from reference TRBV30 and TRBJ1-2, the complete variable domain is SQTIHQWPATLVQPVGSPLSLECTVEGTSNPNLYWYRQAAGRGLQLLFYSVGIGQISSEVPQNLSASRPQDRQFILSSKKLLLSDSGFYLCAWSVRGTGSNYGYTFGSGTRLTVV.

Of note for this clone: This sample also contains other DNA sequences that code for the same CDR3. V is TRBV19 and J is TRBJ2-6; 7 bases align to TRBD1. V gave up 5 bases and J gave up 2 bases; unmatched junction bases: 3. CDR1 LNHDA and CDR2 SQIVND come from the germline V gene (reference sequence). The CDR3 loop spans 15 amino acids. The CDR3 bases are TGTGCCAGTAGTGACGACAGGGCTGGGGCCAACGTCCTGACTTTC. It is translated as CASSDDRAGANVLTF.

In this sample, this clone turned up a few times. The rearrangement uses TRBV11-2 and TRBJ2-1; TRBD1 aligns across 11 bases. Germline V CDR1 and CDR2: SGHAT, FQNNGV. The CDR3 totals 13 residues. Losses at the gene ends were 3 bases for V and 8 bases for J; bases not matched to a gene: 0. DNA for the CDR3: TGTGCCAGCAGCTTGGGACAGGGGGATGAGCAGTTCTTC. Encoded protein: CASSLGQGDEQFF. The full variable domain, in which reference TRBV11-2 and TRBJ2-1 provide the parts outside the CDR3, is EAGVAQSPRYKIIEKRQSVAFWCNPISGHATLYWYQQILGQGPKLLIQFQNNGVVDDSQLPKDRFSAERLKGVDSTLKIQPAKLEDSAVYLCASSLGQGDEQFFGPGTRLTVL.

The V gene is TRBV20-1, the J gene TRBJ2-1, with TRBD2 as a possible D gene (5 bases). Germline lookup yields CDR1 DFQATT and CDR2 SNEGSKA (reference sequence). Trimming took 6 bases from V and 8 from J, leaving 8 bases between them. The CDR3 has 10 residues. Here the CDR3 reads CSALRDEQFF. The CDR3 nucleotides are TGCAGTGCCCTGAGGGATGAGCAGTTCTTC.

In this sample, this clone turned up many times. The rearrangement uses TRBV30 and TRBJ1-6; D not resolved. V lost 3 bases to trimming and J lost 2 bases, with 5 bases between them. This CDR3 spans 13 amino acids. From germline, CDR1 is GTSNPN and CDR2 SVGIG (reference sequence). CDR3: CAWRPAYNSPLHF. Written as DNA, the CDR3 is TGTGCCTGGAGGCCAGCCTATAATTCACCCCTCCACTTT. Variable domain in full (rest from reference TRBV30 and TRBJ1-6): SQTIHQWPATLVQPVGSPLSLECTVEGTSNPNLYWYRQAAGRGLQLLFYSVGIGQISSEVPQNLSASRPQDRQFILSSKKLLLSDSGFYLCAWRPAYNSPLHFGNGTRLTVT.

The chain uses TRBV5-1 and TRBJ1-1, with D possibly TRBD1 on 6 matching bases. The germline gives CDR1 SGHRS, CDR2 YFSETQ. The ends were cut back, 4 bases at V and 3 bases at J, with 16 bases in the middle. CDR3 length: 15 amino acids. The CDR3 loop reads CASSPQGTADTEAFF. CDR3 bases: TGCGCCAGCAGCCCCCAGGGGACCGCCGACACTGAAGCTTTCTTT.

J is TRBJ2-7 and V is TRBV4-1; tentative D call: TRBD2 (6 bases). The CDR3 has 18 residues. The V end was cut by 1 base, the J end by 3 bases, with 22 bases between. Germline V CDR1 and CDR2: MGHRA, YSYEKL. CDR3 residues: CASSQVHGIGTAGYEQYF. DNA of the CDR3: TGCGCCAGCAGCCAAGTCCATGGGATCGGGACTGCCGGCTACGAGCAGTACTTC.

In this sample, this clone turned up a few times. The V gene is TRBV11-3, the J gene TRBJ1-1; D unresolved. CDR1 is SGHNT, CDR2 YENEEA, per germline. The CDR3 contains 12 residues. The V end was cut by 5 bases, the J end by 4 bases, with 8 bases between. The CDR3 DNA follows: TGTGCCAGCAGCCACTTGGGCACTGAAGCTTTCTTT. This sequence encodes CASSHLGTEAFF.

The chain has TRBV19 and TRBJ2-3, with a possible D match to TRBD1 (5 bases). CDR3 size: 12 residues. The V end was cut by 5 bases, the J end by 5 bases, with 8 bases between. Per the germline V gene, CDR1 is LNHDA and CDR2 is SQIVND (reference sequence). CDR3 nucleotides: TGTGCCAGTAGTGGTACAGGAGATACGCAGTATTTT. Encoded protein: CASSGTGDTQYF. Full variable domain (remainder filled in from reference TRBV19 and TRBJ2-3): DGGITQSPKYLFRKEGQNVTLSCEQNLNHDAMYWYRQDPGQGLRLIYYSQIVNDFQKGDIAEGYSVSREKKESFPLTVTSAQKNPTAFYLCASSGTGDTQYFGPGTRLTVL.

The rearrangement uses TRBV20-1 and TRBJ2-2; D unclear. CDR3 length equals 11 residues. Germline V lookup: CDR1 DFQATT, CDR2 SNEGSKA (reference sequence). The CDR3 coding sequence is TGCGGGGTTCAGAGGACCGGGGAGCTGTTTTTT. Protein sequence: CGVQRTGELFF.

The chain is built from TRBV7-6 and TRBJ2-7, with 7 bases fitting TRBD2. The CDR3 is made up of 14 amino acids. After removal of 2 bases from V and 3 bases from J, the junction contained 4 bases not matched to a gene. Germline CDR1 and CDR2: SGHVS and FNYEAQ. CDR3 bases: TGTGCCAGCAGCTTAAGACTAGCAGACTACGAGCAGTACTTC. Translating it yields CASSLRLADYEQYF.